A selection of T cell receptor beta chains follows, all from one sample in a study of shared clonotypes between healthy human individuals. The protocol was immunoSEQ multiplex PCR, while the TCRdb copy is restricted to in-frame clones and leaves out a portion. The sample has around 2.5 million clones; roughly 93% are singletons. Material for sequencing was naive CD4+ T cells from PBMCs. These receptors were obtained from a man between 18 and 29 years old in good health. Some clones in this sample may be carry-over from other donors' samples. The conserved cysteine and the conserved F or W are not part of the CDR3 here. D genes are given only for firm matches.

TRBV14	TRBJ1-2	-	ASSEQTNYGYT
TRBV25-1	TRBJ1-2	-	ASSEFEGEYAYGYT
TRBV7-9	TRBJ2-1	TRBD2	ASSLGWREATHKF
TRBV29-1	TRBJ2-1	TRBD2	SVAGRAMNEQF
TRBV7-9	TRBJ1-1	TRBD1	ASSSRDRGEAF
TRBV19	TRBJ2-1	TRBD1	ASSGIGTGGINEQF
TRBV10-3	TRBJ1-1	-	AASERWGTEAF
TRBV4-1	TRBJ2-2	TRBD1	ASSPLGQGPTGELF
TRBV7-4	TRBJ1-5	-	ASSLGLGLAARAARSNQPQH
TRBV5-4	TRBJ2-7	-	ASSLYAVTYEQY
TRBV28	TRBJ1-6	-	ASSLSGRYNSPLH
TRBV9	TRBJ1-2	TRBD1	ASSANDRGVNGYT
TRBV21-1	TRBJ2-7	-	ASSKEDGSSYEQY
TRBV27	TRBJ2-5	-	ASSSLGTAETQY
TRBV7-8	TRBJ1-5	TRBD1	ASSLASGQVSNQPQH
TRBV4-2	TRBJ2-1	TRBD2	ASSQEALAGHNEQF
TRBV19	TRBJ1-1	-	ASRVFPNPVFTEAF
TRBV6-1	TRBJ2-1	-	ASSSSWDEQF
TRBV5-1	TRBJ1-2	-	ASSLPEDRGGYT
TRBV27	TRBJ1-4	TRBD1	ASSPNARGADEKLF
TRBV7-9	TRBJ2-7	-	ASSLVSVRAYEQY
TRBV2	TRBJ2-1	-	ASSDARGGNEQF
TRBV7-8	TRBJ2-6	TRBD1	ASSLEGTGARSWANVLT
TRBV6-5	TRBJ2-7	-	ASSHTGQY
TRBV9	TRBJ2-1	-	ASSLPGSGSYNEQF
TRBV18	TRBJ2-1	-	ASSIRLTVGDEQF
TRBV9	TRBJ2-5	-	ASSVLGQGQETQY
TRBV30	TRBJ1-5	-	AWSPRRTPPTAQH
TRBV29-1	-	TRBD1	SVGQGGYEQY
TRBV2	TRBJ1-4	-	ASSELGEGLF
TRBV28	TRBJ2-3	-	ASSPLGRGTDTQY
TRBV27	TRBJ2-7	-	ASSSTGADFSYEQY
TRBV11-1	TRBJ2-7	-	ASSFLLISYEQY
TRBV6-5	TRBJ1-1	-	ASSYSGRNTEAF
TRBV10-3	TRBJ2-7	-	AISGQMKAYEQY
TRBV6-1	TRBJ2-2	TRBD2	AKQRLAGAGELF
TRBV7-9	TRBJ1-2	-	ASSPPRGGYGYT
TRBV7-8	TRBJ1-1	-	ASSMLASTEAF
TRBV28	TRBJ2-3	TRBD2	ASRLAGPTDTQY
TRBV5-1	TRBJ1-1	-	ASSSGTGRGIAF
TRBV6-5	TRBJ1-2	-	ASSYSRDLPNGYT
TRBV6-5	TRBJ1-2	-	ASSPVLGFYGYT
TRBV18	TRBJ2-5	TRBD1	ASSPPWTGGRETQY
TRBV2	TRBJ1-1	-	ASRGSLNTEAF
TRBV14	TRBJ2-7	-	ASSSRSPGYEYEQY